The sample holds many counts of the clone carrying this TCR beta chain. Its matching antigen is unknown. This entry belongs to a study of breast tumors, draining lymph nodes, adjacent tissues. Study findings and constraints: Luminal-like breast cancer showed significantly greater tumor-nontumor repertoire similarity than basal-like breast cancer did.

One entry per CDR3 protein, called by TCRdb with MiXCR from the multiplex PCR reads. This table has under 250,000 distinct CDR3 sequences, approximately 29% appearing once. Axillary draining lymph nodes of breast cancer patients supplied the node samples. V dropped 5 bases and J dropped 3 bases, with 18 bases sitting between them. Germline-derived CDR1 and CDR2 are SGHNT and YENEEA. The CDR3 extends over 16 amino acids. This sequence joins TRBV11-3 and TRBJ2-3, with D maybe TRBD2 (6 bases). This sequence originates from a female donor with breast cancer. Some clones in this sample may be carry-over from other donors' samples. The specimen was axillary lymph node tissue. The CDR3 spells CASSPGTQRGTDTQYF. In DNA, the CDR3 is TGTGCCAGCAGCCCCGGGACTCAGAGGGGTACAGATACGCAGTATTTT.